Listed below are T cell receptor beta chains from one sample, sequenced in a study of cytomegalovirus exposure and HLA in healthy donors. The protocol was immunoSEQ multiplex PCR, while the TCRdb copy is restricted to in-frame clones and leaves out a portion. This table has about 140,000 clones, 86% appearing once. Specimen: PBMCs. These receptors all stem from a man between 18 and 29 years old in good health and CMV-seronegative. CDR3s include the opening cysteine and the closing phenylalanine or tryptophan. The D gene is left open where the match is weak. Some rows mark clone size as missing; the rest say once, few, many or name a class of expanded clone.

d_gene	abundance	v_gene	j_gene	CDR3aa	CDR3nt
.	.	TRBV6-6	TRBJ1-1	CASQGNTEAFF	TGTGCCAGCCAGGGAAACACTGAAGCTTTCTTT
.	.	TRBV2	TRBJ1-3	CAPRHGNTIYF	TGTGCCCCCCGACATGGAAACACCATATATTTT
.	.	TRBV6-5	TRBJ1-3	CASSQDSGNTIYF	TGTGCCAGCAGCCAGGACTCTGGAAACACCATATATTTT
TRBD2	.	TRBV5-6	TRBJ2-1	CASSFRRGGYEQFF	TGTGCCAGCAGTTTTCGGCGGGGGGGCTATGAGCAGTTCTTC
TRBD2	.	TRBV7-9	TRBJ2-3	CASATDGLAVGGTDTQYF	TGTGCCAGCGCTACGGATGGACTAGCGGTCGGGGGCACAGATACGCAGTATTTT
.	.	TRBV6-5	TRBJ2-5	CASSRDFEETQYF	TGTGCCAGCAGCCGTGACTTCGAAGAGACCCAGTACTTC
TRBD1	.	TRBV7-2	TRBJ1-2	CASSLQGAGYGYTF	TGTGCCAGCAGCTTACAGGGGGCCGGCTATGGCTACACCTTC
.	.	TRBV6-1	TRBJ2-4	CASSESAGATKNIQYF	TGTGCCAGCAGTGAATCGGCGGGGGCGACCAAAAACATTCAGTACTTC
.	.	TRBV30	TRBJ2-3	CAWSAIFQENPDTQYF	TGTGCCTGGAGTGCGATATTCCAGGAAAACCCAGATACGCAGTATTTT
.	.	TRBV28	TRBJ1-1	CASSYPLNTEAFF	TGTGCCAGCAGCTATCCCCTGAACACTGAAGCTTTCTTT
TRBD1	few	TRBV19	TRBJ1-5	CASSVGQGVSNQPQHF	TGTGCCAGTAGTGTGGGACAGGGTGTGAGCAATCAGCCCCAGCATTTT
TRBD1	.	TRBV7-2	TRBJ2-3	CASRSTGGPDTQYF	TGTGCCAGCAGATCTACAGGGGGGCCAGATACGCAGTATTTT
.	.	TRBV6-1	TRBJ2-7	CASSDRGQETYEQYF	TGTGCCAGCAGTGATAGGGGCCAAGAAACCTACGAGCAGTACTTC
.	.	TRBV7-9	TRBJ2-1	CASSSLDNEQFF	TGTGCCAGCAGCTCCCTTGACAATGAGCAGTTCTTC